This T cell receptor beta chain was captured in a study of blood T cell repertoires in COVID-19. About the research overall: Specimens from acute and convalescent COVID-19 originated in the United States, Italy and Spain. From T cells, B-cell-depleted T cells, or PBMCs came the material, which was cDNA or gDNA.

Data came from immunoSEQ multiplex PCR; TCRdb stores just in-frame clones and leaves some out. The sample includes about 310,000 clones, roughly 86% seen only once; the top ten take 8.5% to 10%. Enrollees, roughly 18 to 89 years old, lived in approximately 24 US areas. Germline V gene data show CDR1 as SGDLS and CDR2 as YYNGEE. This CDR3 has 14 residues. With 0 bases removed from V and 2 bases from J, the gap between germline ends came to 7 bases. The receptor was derived from a woman between 18 and 29 years old who had recovered from COVID-19. Sequencing was performed on PBMCs or T cells enriched from blood (not recorded which). The chain links TRBV9 to TRBJ2-3; D gene unclear. This chain's CDR3 is CASSVGTYTDTQYF. The CDR3 DNA sequence: TGTGCCAGCAGCGTAGGAACATACACAGATACGCAGTATTTT.